A single sample gave rise to the 14 T cell receptor beta chains below, sequenced in a study of beta chain features in type 1 diabetes. The authors reverse transcribed all of the isolated RNA, so sequencing captured expressed TCRB transcripts. This table comes from immunoSEQ multiplex PCR, and its TCRdb copy is limited to in-frame clones, with some not included. The sample holds about 150,000 clones, about 7.3% seen once. Input material: central memory CD4+ T cells from blood. The receptor set was obtained from a young man in good health.

V gene TRBV7-2 combines with J gene TRBJ1-5; D is possibly TRBD1 (6 bases). The V gene's germline CDR1 is SGHTA and CDR2 FQGNSA. There are 15 residues in the CDR3. V shed 5 bases and J shed 4 bases, with 15 bases lying between them. As DNA, the CDR3 is TGTGCCAGCAGCCGCTTTGGGACACTAAATCAGCCCCAGCATTTT. Protein: CASSRFGTLNQPQHF.

In this sample, this clone turned up a few times. The chain carries TRBV5-1 and TRBJ1-1; D perhaps matches TRBD1 (6 bases). Between the trimmed V and J ends, which lost 8 bases and 1 base, there was a span of 18 bases. Germline values: CDR1 SGHRS, CDR2 YFSETQ. The CDR3 runs to 15 residues. CDR3 sequence: CASSRGGAGNTEAFF. CDR3 sequence (DNA): TGCGCCAGTTCCCGGGGGGGCGCCGGGAACACTGAAGCTTTCTTT.

This clone has only a few counts. The V and J genes are TRBV18 and TRBJ2-7, with 8 bases fitting TRBD1. V was clipped by 4 bases and J by 7 bases; unmatched bases: 15. The CDR3 spans 16 residues. CDR1 KGHSH and CDR2 LQKENI come from the germline V gene. The CDR3 region is CASSQSRGRGQGEQYF. The CDR3 DNA sequence: TGTGCCAGCTCACAGTCCAGAGGCAGGGGGCAAGGTGAGCAGTACTTC.

V gene TRBV19 combines with J gene TRBJ1-1, with D perhaps matching TRBD1 (5 bases). CDR1 and CDR2 from the germline V gene are LNHDA and SQIVND (reference sequence). V was cut by 6 bases and J by 4 bases, with 18 bases left in between. The CDR3 extends over 15 amino acids. This CDR3 is CASSLTSGGVTEAFF. As DNA, the CDR3 is TGTGCCAGTAGCTTAACCTCGGGGGGGGTCACTGAAGCTTTCTTT.

The table lists this clone with a few counts. This sequence joins TRBV6-1 and TRBJ1-2; TRBD1 agrees at 8 bases. The junction had 7 bases not matched to a gene; V was cut back by 6 bases and J by 4 bases. Germline V CDR1 and CDR2: MNHNS, SASEGT. This CDR3 is 14 amino acids long. The chain's CDR3 is CASSLDRVGYGYTF. The DNA of the CDR3 is TGTGCCAGCAGCCTGGACAGGGTGGGCTATGGCTACACCTTC.

This chain links TRBV5-1 with TRBJ2-7; 8 bases agree with TRBD2. Germline CDR1 is SGHRS and CDR2 is YFSETQ. The CDR3 spans 14 residues. J gave up 3 bases and V 3 bases, and 5 bases lay outside the gene matches. The CDR3 sequence: CASSYSGADYEQYF. CDR3 nucleotide sequence: TGCGCCAGCAGCTATAGCGGGGCTGACTACGAGCAGTACTTC.

The chain employs TRBV11-3 and TRBJ2-3; TRBD2 agrees at 7 bases. This CDR3 has 12 residues. Per the germline V gene, CDR1 is SGHNT and CDR2 is YENEEA. V dropped 1 base and J dropped 11; count of bases not matched to a gene: 3. The CDR3 sequence: CASSLASGVQYF. CDR3 sequence (DNA): TGTGCCAGCAGCTTAGCTAGCGGAGTGCAGTATTTT.

The chain uses TRBV6-6 and TRBJ1-5, with a tentative D call TRBD1 (5 bases). The CDR3 has 14 amino acids. Germline assignment: CDR1 MNHNY and CDR2 SVGAGI (reference sequence). V was trimmed by 0 bases and J by 7 bases, leaving 10 bases between them. CDR3 in DNA: TGTGCCAGCAGTTACTCAGGGGTAGGGCAGCCCCAGCATTTT. Its protein is CASSYSGVGQPQHF.

In this sample, this clone turned up a few times. This chain connects TRBV5-5 to TRBJ2-5, with D tentatively TRBD2 (5 bases). The length of the CDR3 is 16 residues. Looked up from germline, CDR1 is SGHKS and CDR2 is YYEKEE (reference sequence). V lost 0 bases and J lost 2, with 14 bases in between. In DNA, the CDR3 is TGTGCCAGCAGCTTGGAGGTTAGCGCCGGGCAAGAGACCCAGTACTTC. This gives the protein CASSLEVSAGQETQYF.

The rearrangement links TRBV7-9 to TRBJ2-2; 9 bases map to TRBD1. The CDR3 has 15 amino acids. In germline, CDR1 is SEHNR, CDR2 FQNEAQ (reference sequence). The trim removed 1 base at V and 9 bases at J, leaving 6 bases unmatched. CDR3 residues: CASSLGQGEHRELFF. The DNA of the CDR3 is TGTGCCAGCAGCTTAGGACAGGGGGAACACCGGGAGCTGTTTTTT.

This chain uses TRBV10-3 with TRBJ2-7, with 10 positions matching TRBD1. In germline, CDR1 is ENHRY, CDR2 SYGVKD. With V trimmed by 6 bases and J by 5 bases, 7 bases remained unmatched. CDR3 length: 14 residues. CDR3 amino acids: CAISTGQGINEQYF. The CDR3, as DNA: TGTGCCATCAGCACGGGACAGGGGATTAACGAGCAGTACTTC.

This clone has only a few counts. The V and J genes are TRBV7-9 and TRBJ1-1, with TRBD1 matching 8 bases. J was trimmed by 3 bases and V by 4 bases; bases with no gene match: 10. CDR1 SEHNR and CDR2 FQNEAQ come from the germline V gene (reference sequence). This CDR3 comprises 16 residues. The CDR3 spells CASSYSRGLSDTEAFF. In DNA, the CDR3 is TGTGCCAGCAGCTACTCCAGGGGGCTCTCGGACACTGAAGCTTTCTTT.

The chain has TRBV19 and TRBJ1-5; D ambiguous. Germline CDR1 is LNHDA and CDR2 is SQIVND (reference sequence). Trimming removed 6 bases from V and 3 bases from J, with 15 bases in between. The CDR3 sequence is 15 residues long. The chain's CDR3 is CASSRQGGLNQPQHF. The CDR3 region has the DNA TGTGCCAGTAGCCGGCAAGGCGGACTCAATCAGCCCCAGCATTTT.

This clone was detected a few times. The rearrangement links TRBV30 to TRBJ1-3; 8 nucleotides match TRBD1. This CDR3 contains 15 residues. From germline, CDR1 is GTSNPN and CDR2 SVGIG (reference sequence). With V trimmed by 0 bases and J by 7 bases, 8 bases remained unmatched. The CDR3 spells CAWSVRQGWGNTIYF. As DNA, the CDR3 is TGTGCCTGGAGTGTACGACAGGGGTGGGGGAACACCATATATTTT.